These T cell receptor beta chains were read from a single sample in a study of Graves' ophthalmopathy and Graves' hyperthyroidism. TCRdb reprocessed the multiplex PCR reads with MiXCR, giving one entry per CDR3 protein. The data hold nearly 400,000 distinct CDR3 sequences, with around 17% observed a single time. Source material: peripheral blood. Receptors originate from a woman aged 18-29 years with Graves' ophthalmopathy. Each CDR3 is given with its conserved first and last residue. Fields, in order: J gene, clone size, D gene, V gene, CDR3 DNA, CDR3 protein. A D gene is named only where the DNA matches it firmly. The listing skips clone size in some rows; elsewhere it reads once, few, many or a size class.

j_gene: TRBJ2-7
abundance: many
d_gene: TRBD2
v_gene: TRBV6-2/TRBV6-3
CDR3nt: TGTGCCAGCAGCAACCTCCCCGGGACTAGCGGGAGCAGGGGAGCCGAGCAGTACTTC
CDR3aa: CASSNLPGTSGSRGAEQYF

j_gene: TRBJ2-7
abundance: .
d_gene: .
v_gene: TRBV7-2
CDR3nt: TGTGCCAGCAGCTTATGGGGCCTCTCCTACGAGCAGTACTTC
CDR3aa: CASSLWGLSYEQYF

j_gene: TRBJ2-5
abundance: many
d_gene: .
v_gene: TRBV30
CDR3nt: TGTGCCTGGATGTGGGGGCGAGAGACCCAGTACTTC
CDR3aa: CAWMWGRETQYF

j_gene: TRBJ1-1
abundance: many
d_gene: TRBD1
v_gene: TRBV20-1
CDR3nt: TGCAGTGCTAGGGACAGGGGGCTGAGAGCTTTCTTT
CDR3aa: CSARDRGLRAFF

j_gene: TRBJ1-5
abundance: many
d_gene: .
v_gene: TRBV7-2
CDR3nt: TGTGCCAGCAGCCCGGGGTTGGGCCCCAATCAGCCCCAGCATTTT
CDR3aa: CASSPGLGPNQPQHF

j_gene: TRBJ1-5
abundance: few
d_gene: .
v_gene: TRBV18
CDR3nt: TGTGCCAGCTCACAAGGACAGTTGGACAATCAGCCCCAGCATTTT
CDR3aa: CASSQGQLDNQPQHF

j_gene: TRBJ2-5
abundance: .
d_gene: TRBD2
v_gene: TRBV6-1
CDR3nt: TGTGCCAGCAGCGATAGCGGGAGGGGGCAGACCCAGTACTTC
CDR3aa: CASSDSGRGQTQYF

j_gene: TRBJ2-5
abundance: .
d_gene: TRBD2
v_gene: TRBV7-2
CDR3nt: TGTGCCAGCAGCTCGCTAGCGGGGGGCGCGGAGACCCAGTACTTC
CDR3aa: CASSSLAGGAETQYF

j_gene: TRBJ2-7
abundance: many
d_gene: TRBD2
v_gene: TRBV20-1
CDR3nt: TGCAGTGCTAGAGAGGGACTAGCGGGGAGCTACGAGCAGTACTTC
CDR3aa: CSAREGLAGSYEQYF

j_gene: TRBJ2-7
abundance: many
d_gene: .
v_gene: TRBV12-3/TRBV12-4
CDR3nt: TGTGCCAGCAGTTTAGAGTCATTACAAGTCGAGCAGTACTTC
CDR3aa: CASSLESLQVEQYF

j_gene: TRBJ1-2
abundance: many
d_gene: TRBD1
v_gene: TRBV19
CDR3nt: TGTGCCAGTAGTGTGACAGGGCGGGCTAACTATGGCTACACCTTC
CDR3aa: CASSVTGRANYGYTF

j_gene: TRBJ1-2
abundance: .
d_gene: TRBD1
v_gene: TRBV2
CDR3nt: TGTGCCAGCAGGCCTCCGGGACAGACTAACTATGGCTACACCTTC
CDR3aa: CASRPPGQTNYGYTF

j_gene: TRBJ1-1
abundance: many
d_gene: .
v_gene: TRBV11-2
CDR3nt: TGTGCCAGCAGCTTTGGATCCCCTGAAGCTTTCTTT
CDR3aa: CASSFGSPEAFF

j_gene: TRBJ1-1
abundance: many
d_gene: .
v_gene: TRBV28
CDR3nt: TGTGCCAGCAGTTTAAGAGGGATCGGAAACACTGAAGCTTTCTTT
CDR3aa: CASSLRGIGNTEAFF

j_gene: TRBJ2-7
abundance: many
d_gene: TRBD2
v_gene: TRBV2
CDR3nt: TGTGCCAGCAGTGAACTTGGGAGGGGATCCTACGAGCAGTACTTC
CDR3aa: CASSELGRGSYEQYF

j_gene: TRBJ1-6
abundance: many
d_gene: .
v_gene: TRBV6-1
CDR3nt: TGTGCCAGCAGTGACCGAAGGGGCAATTCACCCCTCCACTTT
CDR3aa: CASSDRRGNSPLHF

j_gene: TRBJ2-2
abundance: .
d_gene: .
v_gene: TRBV2
CDR3nt: TGTGCCAGCAGACGTACACCCCGTGACACCGGGGAGCTGTTTTTT
CDR3aa: CASRRTPRDTGELFF

j_gene: TRBJ2-7
abundance: .
d_gene: .
v_gene: TRBV28
CDR3nt: TGTGCCAGCTCGTATTCGGAGGCAGGGACTTCCTACGAGCAGTACTTC
CDR3aa: CASSYSEAGTSYEQYF

j_gene: TRBJ1-5
abundance: .
d_gene: .
v_gene: TRBV6-2/TRBV6-3
CDR3nt: TGTGCCAGCAGTTACCCACCTGGGTGGCCCCAGCATTTT
CDR3aa: CASSYPPGWPQHF

j_gene: TRBJ2-5
abundance: many
d_gene: TRBD1
v_gene: TRBV20-1
CDR3nt: TGCAGTGCTAGAGATGACAGGGACCGAGAGACCCAGTACTTC
CDR3aa: CSARDDRDRETQYF

j_gene: TRBJ1-6
abundance: .
d_gene: .
v_gene: TRBV7-2
CDR3nt: TGTGCCAGCAGCTTAGCCGTCTCACCCCTCCACTTT
CDR3aa: CASSLAVSPLHF

j_gene: TRBJ1-6
abundance: many
d_gene: TRBD1
v_gene: TRBV28
CDR3nt: TGTGCCAGCAGGGGGACAGAGCTATCTGGATTTAATTCACCCCTCCACTTT
CDR3aa: CASRGTELSGFNSPLHF

j_gene: TRBJ2-5
abundance: many
d_gene: .
v_gene: TRBV6-2/TRBV6-3
CDR3nt: TGTGCCAGCAGCAGGGACACCCAAGAGACCCAGTACTTC
CDR3aa: CASSRDTQETQYF

j_gene: TRBJ2-2
abundance: many
d_gene: .
v_gene: TRBV7-8
CDR3nt: TGTGCCAGCACCGTTACAGGTGCGGCGAACACCGGGGAGCTGTTTTTT
CDR3aa: CASTVTGAANTGELFF

j_gene: TRBJ2-6
abundance: .
d_gene: TRBD2
v_gene: TRBV6-1
CDR3nt: TGTGCCAGCAGACCGGGACTAGCGGGAGACTGGGCCAACGTCCTGACTTTC
CDR3aa: CASRPGLAGDWANVLTF

j_gene: TRBJ1-6
abundance: many
d_gene: .
v_gene: TRBV27
CDR3nt: TGTGCCAGCAGTTCCCTCACTTCCGACAGGTTCTTCTCTAATTCACCCCTCCACTTT
CDR3aa: CASSSLTSDRFFSNSPLHF

j_gene: TRBJ2-7
abundance: many
d_gene: .
v_gene: TRBV28
CDR3nt: TGTGCCAGCAGTTCGGTGGGAAGGGCCTACGAGCAGTACTTC
CDR3aa: CASSSVGRAYEQYF

j_gene: TRBJ1-1
abundance: many
d_gene: TRBD1
v_gene: TRBV29-1
CDR3nt: TGCAGCGCCTCGGGATCGGGGACAGGGGGGAGGTCTGAAGCTTTCTTT
CDR3aa: CSASGSGTGGRSEAFF

j_gene: TRBJ2-3
abundance: many
d_gene: TRBD2
v_gene: TRBV20-1
CDR3nt: TGCAGTGCCCGTAGACTAGCGGGGGGATTGGATACGCAGTATTTT
CDR3aa: CSARRLAGGLDTQYF

j_gene: TRBJ2-6
abundance: many
d_gene: .
v_gene: TRBV10-3
CDR3nt: TGTGCCATCAGTGAAAGGTCTGGGGCCAACGTCCTGACTTTC
CDR3aa: CAISERSGANVLTF

j_gene: TRBJ2-5
abundance: many
d_gene: .
v_gene: TRBV20-1
CDR3nt: TGCAGTGCTGGGGACGGCTGGGAGACCCAGTACTTC
CDR3aa: CSAGDGWETQYF

j_gene: TRBJ2-7
abundance: many
d_gene: .
v_gene: TRBV7-2
CDR3nt: TGTGCCAGCAGCTTCGGGCCTGGCGAGCAGTACTTC
CDR3aa: CASSFGPGEQYF

j_gene: TRBJ2-7
abundance: many
d_gene: .
v_gene: TRBV24-1
CDR3nt: TGTGCCACCAGTGATAGGGGCCTCCGGAAATCCGAGCAGTACTTC
CDR3aa: CATSDRGLRKSEQYF

j_gene: TRBJ2-7
abundance: many
d_gene: .
v_gene: TRBV12-3/TRBV12-4
CDR3nt: TGTGCCAGCAGTTTCGGGGGGACAATGAACGAGCAGTACTTC
CDR3aa: CASSFGGTMNEQYF

j_gene: TRBJ2-2
abundance: many
d_gene: .
v_gene: TRBV7-2
CDR3nt: TGTGCCATCACTAAAGAGGGTTATATCGGGGAGCTGTTTTTT
CDR3aa: CAITKEGYIGELFF

j_gene: TRBJ1-2
abundance: many
d_gene: TRBD1
v_gene: TRBV6-4
CDR3nt: TGTGCCAGCAGCCCCGGGACAGGGGGCTCTTCTAACTATGGCTACACCTTC
CDR3aa: CASSPGTGGSSNYGYTF

j_gene: TRBJ1-5
abundance: many
d_gene: .
v_gene: TRBV27
CDR3nt: TGTGCCAGCAGTGCCCTGTGGGGCAATCAGCCCCAGCATTTT
CDR3aa: CASSALWGNQPQHF

j_gene: TRBJ1-1
abundance: many
d_gene: .
v_gene: TRBV2
CDR3nt: TGTGCCAGCAGTGAAGCGCTAGGAGACTTGAACACTGAAGCTTTCTTT
CDR3aa: CASSEALGDLNTEAFF

j_gene: TRBJ1-2
abundance: many
d_gene: .
v_gene: TRBV20-1
CDR3nt: TGCAGTGCTAGCGAGACCATTCCCCGGGACAACAACTATGGCTACACCTTC
CDR3aa: CSASETIPRDNNYGYTF

j_gene: TRBJ2-4
abundance: .
d_gene: .
v_gene: TRBV12-3/TRBV12-4
CDR3nt: TGTGCCAGCAGAGCGGTGGGCGTCGGAGGGAACATTCAGTACTTC
CDR3aa: CASRAVGVGGNIQYF

j_gene: TRBJ2-6
abundance: many
d_gene: .
v_gene: TRBV6-5
CDR3nt: TGTGCCAGCAGTTACGTCTCCGGGAGTTCTGGGGCCAACGTCCTGACTTTC
CDR3aa: CASSYVSGSSGANVLTF

j_gene: TRBJ1-5
abundance: many
d_gene: .
v_gene: TRBV15
CDR3nt: TGTGCCACCAGCAGAGTTACGGAACGCGTGGATCAGCCCCAGCATTTT
CDR3aa: CATSRVTERVDQPQHF

j_gene: TRBJ2-7
abundance: many
d_gene: .
v_gene: TRBV29-1
CDR3nt: TGCAGCGCCCTCGGGGCCTACGAGCAGTACTTC
CDR3aa: CSALGAYEQYF

j_gene: TRBJ2-7
abundance: many
d_gene: TRBD1
v_gene: TRBV28
CDR3nt: TGTGCCAGCACTCTTTCTGGACAGGACTACGAGCAGTACTTC
CDR3aa: CASTLSGQDYEQYF

j_gene: TRBJ2-4
abundance: many
d_gene: .
v_gene: TRBV12-3/TRBV12-4
CDR3nt: TGTGCCAGCAGTTTAACAGGGCGGAACATTCAGTACTTC
CDR3aa: CASSLTGRNIQYF

j_gene: TRBJ1-2
abundance: many
d_gene: .
v_gene: TRBV19
CDR3nt: TGTGCCAGTAGGAAACAGGGCTATGGCTACACCTTC
CDR3aa: CASRKQGYGYTF

j_gene: TRBJ1-6
abundance: many
d_gene: TRBD1
v_gene: TRBV12-3/TRBV12-4
CDR3nt: TGTGCCAGCACTGACAGGGGAGGTAATTCACCCCTCCACTTT
CDR3aa: CASTDRGGNSPLHF

j_gene: TRBJ1-1
abundance: few
d_gene: TRBD1
v_gene: TRBV29-1
CDR3nt: TGCAGCGGCGGGACAGCCTTGAACACTGAAGCTTTCTTT
CDR3aa: CSGGTALNTEAFF

j_gene: TRBJ1-5
abundance: .
d_gene: TRBD1
v_gene: TRBV12-3/TRBV12-4
CDR3nt: TGTGCCAGCAGTTCAGGGGGCGTGGGTAAGCCCCAGCATTTT
CDR3aa: CASSSGGVGKPQHF

j_gene: TRBJ1-1
abundance: many
d_gene: TRBD1
v_gene: TRBV29-1
CDR3nt: TGCAGCGCCCTAGGGACAGGGGGAGTCGGAATGAACACTGAAGCTTTCTTT
CDR3aa: CSALGTGGVGMNTEAFF

j_gene: TRBJ1-6
abundance: many
d_gene: TRBD1
v_gene: TRBV27
CDR3nt: TGTGCCAGCAGTTTATCCGGGACAGGGATATCCCTCCACTTT
CDR3aa: CASSLSGTGISLHF

j_gene: TRBJ2-3
abundance: many
d_gene: TRBD2
v_gene: TRBV6-6
CDR3nt: TGTGCCAGCAGGTTGACTAGCGGGACTACAGATACGCAGTATTTT
CDR3aa: CASRLTSGTTDTQYF

j_gene: TRBJ1-1
abundance: many
d_gene: .
v_gene: TRBV29-1
CDR3nt: TGCAGCGTTGCGAAAGGGGGCACTGAAGCTTTCTTT
CDR3aa: CSVAKGGTEAFF

j_gene: TRBJ2-7
abundance: many
d_gene: TRBD2
v_gene: TRBV7-2
CDR3nt: TGTGCCAGCAGCATCCAGTGGGCGGGGGAATACGAGCAGTACTTC
CDR3aa: CASSIQWAGEYEQYF

j_gene: TRBJ2-2
abundance: many
d_gene: .
v_gene: TRBV4-2
CDR3nt: TGTGCCAGCAGCCAGCCAGGGACCGGGGAGCTGTTTTTT
CDR3aa: CASSQPGTGELFF